The 11 T cell receptor beta chains reported below all come from one sample, sequenced in a study of T-cell reconstitution after alpha-beta-depleted transplantation in children. Preparation of the TCRbeta library used unique molecular identifiers. TCRdb re-called the PCR reads through MiXCR, storing one row per CDR3 protein. Of about 980,000 distinct CDR3 sequences detected, roughly 29% appear once; the ten largest clones hold over 25%. The source material was PBMCs, mostly from graft donor cells, sampled 360 days after TCRalphabeta/CD19-depleted stem cell transplant. Receptor source: a boy in the first two years of life who had a stem cell transplant for SCID, so the T cells may come from the graft donor.

This clonotype was seen ten or more times. The rearrangement uses TRBV20-1 and TRBJ2-7, with TRBD1 matching over 8 bases. V trimming: 1 base; J trimming: 2 bases; junction bases outside the gene matches: 1. The CDR3 is 13 amino acids. Germline CDR1 and CDR2: DFQATT and SNEGSKA (reference sequence). Here the CDR3 DNA reads TGCAGTGCTAGAGGACAGGGGCCCTACGAGCAGTACTTC. Its protein product is CSARGQGPYEQYF.

The chain employs TRBV4-2 and TRBJ1-1; D is undetermined. Germline loops: CDR1 LGHNA, CDR2 YNFKEQ. This CDR3 spans 14 amino acids. The V end lost 4 bases, the J end lost 2 bases, and 11 bases lay between the germline ends. CDR3 bases: TGTGCCAGCAGCCGGAGTTATAGAAACACTGAAGCTTTCTTT. Translating gives CASSRSYRNTEAFF.

J is TRBJ2-1 and V is TRBV4-1; D remains unclear. The germline V and J ends were trimmed by 0 bases and 3 bases, with 12 bases remaining between them. Germline V gene data show CDR1 as MGHRA and CDR2 as YSYEKL. This CDR3 is built from 16 residues. Here the CDR3 reads CASSQDGSLFYNEQFF. CDR3 in DNA: TGCGCCAGCAGCCAAGACGGCAGTTTGTTCTACAATGAGCAGTTCTTC.

V and J are TRBV5-6 and TRBJ2-1; the D is unclear. Deletions cut 2 bases from V and 0 bases from J, with 12 bases between. In germline, CDR1 is SGHDT, CDR2 YYEEEE. This CDR3 spans 16 amino acids. CDR3 in DNA: TGTGCCAGCAGCTTACTCCCAGCGAGCTCCTACAATGAGCAGTTCTTC. Its translation is CASSLLPASSYNEQFF.

The rearrangement links TRBV7-9 to TRBJ1-4; 9 nucleotides align to TRBD1. Germline values: CDR1 SEHNR, CDR2 FQNEAQ (reference sequence). The ends lost 5 bases at V and 8 bases at J; junction bases unmatched: 3. The CDR3 is made up of 13 amino acids. The CDR3 reads CASSGQGLEKLFF. CDR3 nucleotides: TGTGCCAGCAGCGGACAGGGGCTGGAAAAACTGTTTTTT. Drawing the rest from reference TRBV7-9 and TRBJ1-4, the complete variable domain is DTGVSQNPRHKITKRGQNVTFRCDPISEHNRLYWYRQTLGQGPEFLTYFQNEAQLEKSRLLSDRFSAERPKGSFSTLEIQRTEQGDSAMYLCASSGQGLEKLFFGSGTQLSVL.

This clonotype was observed a handful of times. V and J are TRBV7-9 and TRBJ2-3, with D perhaps TRBD1 or TRBD2 (6 bases each). The germline V and J ends were trimmed by 2 bases and 5 bases, with 11 bases remaining between them. Germline-derived CDR1 and CDR2 are SEHNR and FQNEAQ (reference sequence). This CDR3 has 14 amino acids. The CDR3 DNA reads TGTGCCAGCAGCTTATCCGGGGGCGTAGATACGCAGTATTTT. It is translated as CASSLSGGVDTQYF.

The V call is TRBV18, the J call TRBJ2-6; no clear D. In germline, CDR1 is KGHSH, CDR2 LQKENI. The length of the CDR3 is 16 residues. V lost 6 bases, J lost 4 bases, and 16 bases lay in between. The CDR3 here is CASSPDGSNGANVLTF. As DNA, the CDR3 is TGTGCCAGCTCCCCGGATGGGTCGAACGGGGCCAACGTCCTGACTTTC.

This clonotype was counted ten times or more. The rearrangement links TRBV12-3 or TRBV12-4 to TRBJ2-7; a weak D match, TRBD1 (5 bases). V lost 2 bases, J lost 2 bases, and 10 bases lay in between. CDR3 length: 14 residues. As DNA, the CDR3 is TGTGCCAGCAGTTTAATGACAGCTACCTACGAGCAGTACTTC. Translation: CASSLMTATYEQYF.

The genes are TRBV3-1 and TRBJ2-3, with 8 nucleotides matching TRBD2. With 0 bases clipped from V and 0 bases from J, the junction kept 5 bases outside the gene matches. Germline CDR1 LGHDT, CDR2 YNNKEL (reference sequence). The CDR3 runs 17 residues. CDR3 residues: CASSQESGGTSTDTQYF. The CDR3 nucleotides read TGTGCCAGCAGCCAAGAGAGCGGGGGAACGAGCACAGATACGCAGTATTTT.

The rearrangement uses TRBV27 and TRBJ2-7; the D is unclear. V was trimmed by 1 base and J by 9 bases, leaving 7 bases between them. This CDR3 region has 11 residues. Germline CDR1 and CDR2: MNHEY and SMNVEV (reference sequence). For the CDR3, the DNA is TGTGCCAGCAGTTTATTGGGTAGGCAGTACTTC. The encoded protein is CASSLLGRQYF.

This clonotype was picked up a small number of times. The CDR3 here is CASTRGNQETQYF. The CDR3 DNA reads as TGTGCCAGCACCCGAGGGAATCAAGAGACCCAGTACTTC. The V gene is TRBV11-2, the J gene TRBJ2-5, with D possibly being TRBD2 (5 bases). V gave up 7 bases and J gave up 2 bases, with 11 bases separating them. This CDR3 has 13 amino acids. Germline values: CDR1 SGHAT, CDR2 FQNNGV.